This record looks at one T cell receptor (beta chain) sequence and its context. Clones were sequenced by immunoSEQ multiplex PCR, and TCRdb holds only the in-frame ones, with some missing. Of about 120,000 clones in the sample, 90% were seen once. The data derive from a study of blood T cell repertoires in COVID-19. The CDR3 has 13 residues. Losses at the gene ends were 5 bases for V and 5 bases for J; bases not matched to a gene: 5. Germline assignment: CDR1 LNHDA and CDR2 SQIVND (reference sequence). This receptor was obtained from an older woman with COVID-19, enrolled during active disease. The sample was peripheral blood. The rearrangement uses TRBV19 and TRBJ2-5; the match to TRBD2 covers 7 bases. CDR3 protein: CASSWGGMETQYF. CDR3 nucleotide sequence: TGTGCCAGTAGTTGGGGGGGGATGGAGACCCAGTACTTC.